This T cell receptor beta chain is from a study of beta chain features in type 1 diabetes. This CDR3 has 17 residues. V dropped 3 bases and J dropped 4; count of bases not matched to a gene: 13. Germline V gives CDR1 SGDLS, CDR2 YYNGEE. The entirety of the isolated RNA underwent reverse transcription, so expressed TCRB transcripts were sequenced. Data came from immunoSEQ multiplex PCR; TCRdb stores just in-frame clones and leaves some out. This sample has about 410,000 clones, with approximately 14% found just once. This chain uses TRBV9 with TRBJ2-5; TRBD1 matches 9 bases. The TCR sequence derives from a man aged 30-40 years in good health. Sequencing was carried out using naive CD4+ T cells from blood. The CDR3 nucleotides are TGTGCCAGCAGCGGCTTCGGAGGGACAGGGAAGAGAGAGACCCAGTACTTC. Its translation is CASSGFGGTGKRETQYF. Full variable domain (remainder filled in from reference TRBV9 and TRBJ2-5): DSGVTQTPKHLITATGQRVTLRCSPRSGDLSVYWYQQSLDQGLQFLIQYYNGEERAKGNILERFSAQQFPDLHSELNLSSLELGDSALYFCASSGFGGTGKRETQYFGPGTRLLVL.